This T cell receptor (beta chain) was found in a study of blood T cell repertoires in COVID-19. In germline, CDR1 is SQVTM, CDR2 ANQGSEA. This CDR3 is 13 amino acids long. The V gene lost 3 bases and the J gene lost 6 bases, with 14 bases spanning the gap. Generated by immunoSEQ multiplex PCR, the TCRdb table keeps only in-frame clones and is missing some. The sample yields about 100,000 clones, 70% to 90% seen once. This clonotype originated in an elderly woman with acute or convalescent COVID-19. Source material: peripheral blood. This chain joins TRBV29-1 and TRBJ1-2; maybe TRBD1 (6 bases). CDR3 amino acids: CSVDGQGQNGYTF. CDR3 nucleotide sequence: TGCAGCGTTGACGGGCAGGGGCAAAATGGCTACACCTTC.